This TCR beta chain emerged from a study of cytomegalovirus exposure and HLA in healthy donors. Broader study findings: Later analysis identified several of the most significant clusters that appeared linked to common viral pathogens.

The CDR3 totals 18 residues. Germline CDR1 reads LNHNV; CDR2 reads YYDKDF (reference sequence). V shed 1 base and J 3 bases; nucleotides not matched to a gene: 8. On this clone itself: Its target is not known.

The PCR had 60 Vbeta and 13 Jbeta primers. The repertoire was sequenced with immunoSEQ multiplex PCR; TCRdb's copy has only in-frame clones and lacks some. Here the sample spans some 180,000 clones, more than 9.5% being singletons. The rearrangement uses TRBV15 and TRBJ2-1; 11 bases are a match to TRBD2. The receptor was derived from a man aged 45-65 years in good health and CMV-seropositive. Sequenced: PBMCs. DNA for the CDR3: TGTGCCACCAGCAGAGGACTTCCGGGACTAGCGGACTACAATGAGCAGTTCTTC. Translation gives CATSRGLPGLADYNEQFF.